The 30 T cell receptor beta chains given below trace back to one sample, sequenced in a study of T cell responses to AZD1222 COVID-19 vaccine. Assay used: immunoSEQ multiplex PCR; TCRdb lists only in-frame clones, some missing. The sample contains approximately 200,000 clones, approximately 95% of which appear only once. This material consisted of peripheral blood, taken 28 days after the second AZD1222 dose. Receptor source: an adult who received the AZD1222 COVID-19 vaccine.

This chain links TRBV5-4 with TRBJ2-5; 8 positions match TRBD2. Losses at the gene ends were 5 bases for V and 2 bases for J; bases not matched to a gene: 11. CDR1 is SGHNT and CDR2 is YYREEE in the germline V gene (reference sequence). The CDR3 has 16 amino acids. CDR3 loop: CASRPAAGGPQETQYF. DNA of the CDR3: TGTGCCAGCAGGCCGGCGGCGGGGGGCCCTCAAGAGACCCAGTACTTC. The full variable domain, rest sourced from reference TRBV5-4 and TRBJ2-5, is ETGVTQSPTHLIKTRGQQVTLRCSSQSGHNTVSWYQQALGQGPQFIFQYYREEENGRGNFPPRFSGLQFPNYSSELNVNALELDDSALYLCASRPAAGGPQETQYFGPGTRLLVL.

The chain has TRBV6-2 or TRBV6-3 and TRBJ1-2; D is uncertain. The germline V and J ends were trimmed by 5 bases and 0 bases, with 10 bases remaining between them. The CDR3 has 14 residues. Germline CDR1 MNHEY, CDR2 SVGEGT. The CDR3 DNA sequence: TGTGCCAGCAGTGAGGTGTCAGCTAACTATGGCTACACCTTC. It yields the protein CASSEVSANYGYTF.

This clone was seen once. V and J are TRBV29-1 and TRBJ2-1; D might be TRBD2 (5 bases). The V gene lost 4 bases and the J gene lost 3 bases, with 10 bases spanning the gap. CDR3 size: 13 residues. The germline V gene encodes CDR1 SQVTM and CDR2 ANQGSEA. This CDR3 reads CSVGPGYYNEQFF. CDR3 sequence (DNA): TGCAGCGTTGGTCCGGGGTACTACAATGAGCAGTTCTTC.

V gene TRBV6-5 combines with J gene TRBJ2-1; D might be TRBD1 or TRBD2, each matching 5 bases. In germline, CDR1 is MNHEY, CDR2 SVGAGI. V lost 0 bases and J 2 bases, leaving 8 bases between the germline ends. The CDR3 sequence is 15 residues long. The CDR3 sequence: CASSYSWGTYNEQFF. The DNA of the CDR3 is TGTGCCAGCAGTTACTCTTGGGGGACCTACAATGAGCAGTTCTTC.

The J gene is TRBJ2-1, the V gene TRBV7-3; 8 bases match TRBD2. This CDR3 has 15 amino acids. With V trimmed by 5 bases and J by 2 bases, 5 bases remained unmatched. The V gene's germline CDR1 is SGHTA and CDR2 FQGTGA. The CDR3 nucleotides are TGTGCCAGCAGCCCATGGACTAGCACCTACAATGAGCAGTTCTTC. As protein: CASSPWTSTYNEQFF. Full variable domain (outside the CDR3, taken from reference TRBV7-3 and TRBJ2-1): GAGVSQTPSNKVTEKGKYVELRCDPISGHTALYWYRQSLGQGPEFLIYFQGTGAADDSGLPNDRFFAVRPEGSVSTLKIQRTERGDSAVYLCASSPWTSTYNEQFFGPGTRLTVL.

The V call is TRBV4-2, the J call TRBJ2-3; D is ambiguous. The V and J ends lost 2 bases and 4 bases respectively, with 4 bases between them. This CDR3 spans 12 amino acids. Germline CDR1 is LGHNA and CDR2 is YNFKEQ. The DNA for the CDR3 is TGTGCCAGCAGCCAAAATGCAGATACGCAGTATTTT. Its protein product is CASSQNADTQYF.

The chain employs TRBV19 and TRBJ1-5; D call uncertain. Germline loops: CDR1 LNHDA, CDR2 SQIVND (reference sequence). The CDR3 spans 16 residues. With 1 base removed from V and 0 bases from J, the gap between germline ends came to 10 bases. In DNA, the CDR3 is TGTGCCAGTAGTATAGTGTCAACTTATAGCAATCAGCCCCAGCATTTT. It codes for CASSIVSTYSNQPQHF.

V usage is TRBV12-5 and J usage is TRBJ1-5; 7 bases fit TRBD1. The CDR3 is 16 amino acids. Losses at the gene ends were 3 bases for V and 2 bases for J; bases not matched to a gene: 7. Germline values: CDR1 LGHNT, CDR2 FRNRAP. CDR3 sequence (DNA): TGTGCTAGTGGTTTACCGGACGGGACAGGCAATCAGCCCCAGCATTTT. Amino acid sequence: CASGLPDGTGNQPQHF.

This chain joins TRBV28 and TRBJ2-5; D not resolved. There are 13 residues in the CDR3. V gave up 3 bases and J gave up 5 bases, with 10 bases separating them. CDR1 MDHEN and CDR2 SYDVKM come from the germline V gene. CDR3 sequence reads: CASSFTLGETQYF. In nucleotides, the CDR3 is TGTGCCAGCAGTTTCACCCTTGGGGAGACCCAGTACTTC. Together with reference TRBV28 and TRBJ2-5, the CDR3 gives the full variable domain: DVKVTQSSRYLVKRTGEKVFLECVQDMDHENMFWYRQDPGLGLRLIYFSYDVKMKEKGDIPEGYSVSREKKERFSLILESASTNQTSMYLCASSFTLGETQYFGPGTRLLVL.

V usage is TRBV29-1 and J usage is TRBJ2-2; D gene ambiguous. The germline gives CDR1 SQVTM, CDR2 ANQGSEA. The CDR3 length is 13 residues. V lost 4 bases and J lost 6, with 12 bases in between. This chain's CDR3 is CSVGPNQSGELFF. CDR3 sequence (DNA): TGCAGCGTTGGCCCCAACCAGTCCGGGGAGCTGTTTTTT.

CDR3 nucleotides: TGTGCCATCAGTGAAGGGGTTCCGGGACAGTTTCAGCCCCAGCATTTT. Its protein is CAISEGVPGQFQPQHF. The V and J genes are TRBV10-3 and TRBJ1-5; 7 positions match TRBD1. The germline V gene has CDR1 ENHRY and CDR2 SYGVKD. Germline trimming cut 3 bases from V and 6 bases from J; bases unmatched to any gene: 11. The CDR3 spans 16 residues.

The DNA for the CDR3 is TGTGCCAGCAGTTGGCCCCATTCACCCCTCCACTTT. Translation gives CASSWPHSPLHF. The chain is built from TRBV28 and TRBJ1-6; D is ambiguous. The CDR3 covers 12 residues. Germline V lookup: CDR1 MDHEN, CDR2 SYDVKM. The V and J ends lost 4 bases and 8 bases respectively, with 6 bases between them.

This clone was recorded only once. The chain combines TRBV2 with TRBJ1-1, with 10 bases matching TRBD1. V dropped 8 bases and J dropped 7; count of bases not matched to a gene: 10. This CDR3 comprises 14 residues. The germline CDR1 and CDR2 sequences are SNHLY and FYNNEI. CDR3 sequence reads: CASRDRGPLGEAFF. The CDR3 DNA reads TGTGCCAGCCGGGACAGGGGTCCTTTGGGTGAAGCTTTCTTT.

The CDR3 region is CASSARQVNTEAFF. CDR3 DNA: TGTGCCAGCAGCGCCCGACAGGTGAACACTGAAGCTTTCTTT. The chain joins TRBV7-3 to TRBJ1-1; D may be TRBD1 (6 bases). Germline CDR1 SGHTA, CDR2 FQGTGA. Trimming took off 5 bases at V and 0 bases at J, with 10 bases between the two ends. This CDR3 is built from 14 residues.

V usage is TRBV28 and J usage is TRBJ1-5; D might be TRBD1 (5 bases). The CDR3 length is 17 residues. Germline loops: CDR1 MDHEN, CDR2 SYDVKM. Trimming left V 5 bases short and J 6 bases short, with 23 bases between. CDR3 DNA: TGTGCCAGCAGTCTCTCCCCCGGGGCAGGTCCGGGTCAGCCCCAGCATTTT. This translates into CASSLSPGAGPGQPQHF.

This sequence joins TRBV6-5 and TRBJ2-7; D is possibly TRBD1 or TRBD2 (5 bases each). With 0 bases removed from V and 0 bases from J, the gap between germline ends came to 9 bases. The CDR3 spans 15 residues. Germline CDR1 is MNHEY and CDR2 is SVGAGI. The CDR3 coding sequence is TGTGCCAGCAGTTACTCGATCGGGGCCTCCTACGAGCAGTACTTC. Encoded protein: CASSYSIGASYEQYF.

This rearrangement joins TRBV7-9 to TRBJ1-3; TRBD1 is a possible D gene (5 bases). CDR1 is SEHNR and CDR2 is FQNEAQ in the germline V gene (reference sequence). The V end lost 5 bases, the J end lost 1 base, and 9 bases lay between the germline ends. This CDR3 is built from 14 residues. In DNA form, the CDR3 reads TGTGCCAGCAGCCGGGGGACTTCTGGAAACACCATATATTTT. Translating it yields CASSRGTSGNTIYF.

V usage is TRBV19 and J usage is TRBJ2-1; D call uncertain. This CDR3 is 12 amino acids long. Germline V gene lookup returns CDR1 LNHDA and CDR2 SQIVND (reference sequence). V was clipped by 3 bases and J by 5 bases, with 5 bases between them. The DNA for the CDR3 is TGTGCCAGTAGTATCCTGCACAATGAGCAGTTCTTC. Translated, it gives CASSILHNEQFF.

The chain combines TRBV3-1 (or the pseudogene TRBV3-2) with TRBJ2-3; weak D call: TRBD1 (6 bases). Germline V gene lookup returns CDR1 LGHDT and CDR2 YNNKEL (reference sequence). This CDR3 has 15 amino acids. Trimming cost V 3 bases and J 4 bases, with 14 bases left between them. The DNA for the CDR3 is TGTGCCAGCAGCCAGGGGGCCATTGAGGCAGATACGCAGTATTTT. This codes for CASSQGAIEADTQYF.

The rearrangement joins TRBV6-1 to TRBJ1-1; TRBD1 is a possible D gene (6 bases). CDR3 length equals 15 residues. Trimming removed 1 base at V and 6 bases at J, with 15 bases between. Germline CDR1 reads MNHNS; CDR2 reads SASEGT. For the CDR3, the DNA is TGTGCCAGCAGTGAAGTAGGGGGGGCTGGGGCTGAAGCTTTCTTT. This gives the protein CASSEVGGAGAEAFF.

V usage is TRBV7-9 and J usage is TRBJ1-1, with TRBD1 matching 8 bases. After removal of 6 bases from V and 5 bases from J, the junction contained 14 bases not matched to a gene. The length of the CDR3 is 16 residues. CDR1 SEHNR and CDR2 FQNEAQ come from the germline V gene (reference sequence). CDR3 nucleotides: TGTGCCAGCAGTTATGACCTCAGGGGGCGCTGGACTGAAGCTTTCTTT. The encoded protein is CASSYDLRGRWTEAFF.

This chain uses TRBV5-1 with TRBJ2-3; the D is unclear. The V gene's germline CDR1 is SGHRS and CDR2 YFSETQ. The CDR3 has 13 residues. The germline V and J ends were trimmed by 4 bases and 2 bases, with 8 bases remaining between them. CDR3 coding DNA: TGCGCCAGCAGCCCGGCCGTCACAGATACGCAGTATTTT. Its protein product is CASSPAVTDTQYF.

The rearrangement uses TRBV5-6 and TRBJ2-7; D gene unclear. This CDR3 comprises 10 residues. V dropped 2 bases and J dropped 3 bases, with 0 bases sitting between them. Germline CDR1 reads SGHDT; CDR2 reads YYEEEE. The CDR3 loop reads CASSFYEQYF. CDR3 in DNA: TGTGCCAGCAGCTTCTACGAGCAGTACTTC.

The V gene is TRBV6-5, the J gene TRBJ2-7, with D maybe TRBD1 (6 bases). CDR1 MNHEY and CDR2 SVGAGI come from the germline V gene. CDR3 length equals 14 residues. Trimming stripped 5 bases from V and 4 bases from J, with 15 bases between. As DNA, the CDR3 is TGTGCCAGCAGTCTGGACAGCCCCTCTTACGAGCAGTACTTC. It codes for CASSLDSPSYEQYF.

The rearrangement links TRBV4-3 to TRBJ1-2, with 7 bases lining up with TRBD1. Germline assignment: CDR1 LGHNA and CDR2 YSLEER. This CDR3 spans 15 amino acids. Trimming took 4 bases from V and 2 from J; bases not matched to a gene: 7. CDR3 coding DNA: TGCGCCAGCAGCCCCCTGACAGGGAGCAACTATGGCTACACCTTC. Translated, it gives CASSPLTGSNYGYTF.

The V and J genes are TRBV14 and TRBJ1-1, with 8 bases identical to TRBD1. The CDR3 contains 15 residues. With V trimmed by 4 bases and J by 5 bases, 9 bases remained unmatched. The germline CDR1 and CDR2 sequences are SGHDN and FVKESK. Here the CDR3 DNA reads TGTGCCAGCAGCCGGAACCAGGGGGCTAGAACTGAAGCTTTCTTT. Protein: CASSRNQGARTEAFF.

V and J are TRBV27 and TRBJ2-5, with 13 nucleotides matching TRBD2. The V gene's germline CDR1 is MNHEY and CDR2 SMNVEV (reference sequence). V lost 4 bases and J lost 5; bases outside the gene matches: 7. This CDR3 is built from 16 residues. The CDR3 loop reads CASSWAGLAGQETQYF. For the CDR3, the DNA is TGTGCCAGCAGTTGGGCGGGACTAGCGGGGCAGGAGACCCAGTACTTC.

This clone was picked up one time. The chain recombines TRBV7-9 with TRBJ1-1; D is uncertain. The CDR3 is made up of 13 amino acids. Germline V gives CDR1 SEHNR, CDR2 FQNEAQ (reference sequence). Trimming took off 0 bases at V and 6 bases at J, with 8 bases between the two ends. CDR3 sequence (DNA): TGTGCCAGCAGCTTAGCCCAGCTCCCTGAAGCTTTCTTT. Its protein product is CASSLAQLPEAFF.

This clone occurred once. This sequence joins TRBV11-2 and TRBJ2-7; tentative D call: TRBD1 (6 bases). Germline V CDR1 and CDR2: SGHAT, FQNNGV. V gave up 5 bases and J gave up 8 bases, with 19 bases separating them. The CDR3 runs 14 residues. CDR3 DNA sequence: TGTGCCAGCAGCCCACGGACAGCACCGTGGCAGCAGTACTTC. Its translation is CASSPRTAPWQQYF.

This clone was seen only a few times. The rearrangement links TRBV7-8 to TRBJ1-2; D possibly corresponds to TRBD1 (6 bases). V was pared by 5 bases and J by 4 bases, with 17 bases between. CDR3 length: 15 amino acids. Germline loops: CDR1 SGHVS, CDR2 FQNEAQ. CDR3 DNA sequence: TGTGCCAGCAGCCTGGCGGGGGGCGAGGGCTATGGCTACACCTTC. Translating it yields CASSLAGGEGYGYTF.